This T cell receptor beta chain was found in a study of cytomegalovirus exposure and HLA in healthy donors. V trimming: 0 bases; J trimming: 0 bases; junction bases outside the gene matches: 4. Germline V lookup: CDR1 MGHRA, CDR2 YSYEKL. This CDR3 region has 16 residues. Vbeta (60) and Jbeta (13) primers were used in the PCR. Generated by immunoSEQ multiplex PCR, the TCRdb table keeps only in-frame clones and is missing some. The sample carries under 200,000 clones, over 60% recorded once. Comment on this clone: Its cognate antigen is unknown.

Study results and caveats: Later work found that TCR association rates differed between HLA loci; DRB1 had the most and HLA-C the fewest. Fewer than 200 TCR beta chains were listed as cytomegalovirus-associated.

This sequence was found in a woman between 50 and 59 years old in good health and CMV-seronegative. Specimen: PBMCs. The V gene is TRBV4-1, the J gene TRBJ1-1; TRBD1 agrees at 7 bases. In nucleotides, the CDR3 is TGCGCCAGCAGCCAAGAAACAGGGGCCATGAACACTGAAGCTTTCTTT. This encodes CASSQETGAMNTEAFF.